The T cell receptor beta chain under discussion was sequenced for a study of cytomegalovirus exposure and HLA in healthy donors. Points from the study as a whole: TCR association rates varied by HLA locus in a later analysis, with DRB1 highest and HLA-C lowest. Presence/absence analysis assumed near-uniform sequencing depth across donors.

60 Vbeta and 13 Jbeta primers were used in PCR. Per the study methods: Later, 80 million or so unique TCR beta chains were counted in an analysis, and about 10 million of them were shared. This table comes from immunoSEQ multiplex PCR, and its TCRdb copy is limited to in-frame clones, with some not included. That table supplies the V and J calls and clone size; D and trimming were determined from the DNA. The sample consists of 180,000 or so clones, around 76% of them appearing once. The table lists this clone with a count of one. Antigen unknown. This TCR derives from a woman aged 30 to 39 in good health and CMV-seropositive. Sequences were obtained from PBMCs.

CDR3 sequence reads: CASSRGTDGMSEQYF. The CDR3 bases are TGCGCCAGCAGCCGCGGGACAGATGGAATGAGTGAGCAGTACTTC. V is TRBV4-1 and J is TRBJ2-7; the D gene is possibly TRBD1 (7 bases). The CDR3 sequence is 15 residues long. Germline CDR1 MGHRA, CDR2 YSYEKL. V was pared by 4 bases and J by 7 bases, with 20 bases between.